Below, 12 T cell receptor beta chains from the same sample are listed, as sequenced in a study of post-analysis software for immune sequencing data. Study-level points and caveats: Controls had lower frequencies than patients of about 5 TRBV segments, which included TRBV5-6, TRBV5-1 and TRBV20-1.

Unique molecular identifiers were carried by the TCR beta cDNA libraries. TCRdb fed the PCR reads into MiXCR, producing one record per CDR3 protein. The data show roughly 600,000 distinct CDR3 sequences, with around 40% seen just once and about 1.5% held by the top ten. These receptors have no known antigen. Sequenced input: blood. Receptors were obtained from a girl aged 5 to 17 with multiple sclerosis.

CDR3 DNA: TGTGCCAGCAGTTCGGCAGCTGCCCAGAGGGGCTACACCTTC. This encodes CASSSAAAQRGYTF. The V gene is TRBV27, the J gene TRBJ1-2; D not resolved. Trimming shortened V by 4 bases and J by 8 bases, and 17 bases separated the two germline ends. The CDR3 extends over 14 amino acids. Looked up from germline, CDR1 is MNHEY and CDR2 is SMNVEV (reference sequence).

The chain recombines TRBV5-1 with TRBJ2-1, with TRBD1 matching over 8 bases. Germline V CDR1 and CDR2: SGHRS, YFSETQ. The CDR3 runs to 16 residues. J gave up 4 bases and V 3 bases, and 9 bases lay outside the gene matches. CDR3 bases: TGCGCCAGCAGCTGGAAACAGGGGGAACCTTACAATGAGCAGTTCTTC. Protein product: CASSWKQGEPYNEQFF.

This clonotype was counted many times. The chain combines TRBV4-1 with TRBJ2-3; 12 bases fit TRBD2. The CDR3 length is 16 residues. V lost 5 bases, J lost 1 base, and 4 bases stayed unmatched. CDR1 and CDR2 from the germline V gene are MGHRA and YSYEKL. The chain's CDR3 is CASSGRLAGGTDTQYF. In nucleotides, the CDR3 is TGCGCCAGCAGCGGGCGACTAGCGGGAGGCACAGATACGCAGTATTTT.

This clonotype was detected many times. The rearrangement uses TRBV10-2 and TRBJ2-3; 7 bases are shared with TRBD1. J gave up 3 bases and V 2 bases, and 2 bases lay outside the gene matches. The CDR3 covers 14 residues. Germline CDR1 and CDR2: WSHSY and SAAADI. The CDR3 is CASSETGVTDTQYF. The DNA for the CDR3 is TGCGCCAGCAGTGAGACAGGGGTGACAGATACGCAGTATTTT.

This clonotype was counted many times. The CDR3 DNA reads as TGCGCCAGCAGCCAAGATGCGTGGGGGGGCAATGAGCAGTTCTTC. Encoded protein: CASSQDAWGGNEQFF. V is TRBV4-1 and J is TRBJ2-1; 7 positions match TRBD2. The CDR3 covers 15 residues. CDR1 and CDR2 from the germline V gene are MGHRA and YSYEKL. The trim removed 0 bases at V and 6 bases at J, leaving 5 bases unmatched.

The chain employs TRBV5-1 and TRBJ2-7; 8 bases fit TRBD1. The germline CDR1 and CDR2 sequences are SGHRS and YFSETQ. The V gene end was trimmed by 4 bases and the J gene end by 0 bases; junction bases not matched to a gene: 6. CDR3 length: 15 residues. CDR3 coding DNA: TGCGCCAGCAGCATGACAGGGGAAGTCTCCTACGAGCAGTACTTC. Protein sequence: CASSMTGEVSYEQYF.

V is TRBV5-1 and J is TRBJ2-1, with TRBD2 matching over 7 bases. There are 16 residues in the CDR3. With 4 bases clipped from V and 4 bases from J, the junction kept 11 bases outside the gene matches. CDR1 is SGHRS, CDR2 YFSETQ, per germline. CDR3 nucleotide sequence: TGCGCCAGCAGCGAAGAAGGGAGGGCCGGGTACAATGAGCAGTTCTTC. Its protein is CASSEEGRAGYNEQFF.

The chain has TRBV6-1 and TRBJ2-7; TRBD1 aligns across 8 bases. Trimming took 1 base from V and 1 from J; bases not matched to a gene: 3. Germline values: CDR1 MNHNS, CDR2 SASEGT. The CDR3 is 15 residues long. In nucleotides, the CDR3 is TGTGCCAGCAGTGAAGGACAGGGGTCATCCTACGAGCAGTACTTC. Translation: CASSEGQGSSYEQYF.

The table lists this clonotype with a few counts. The CDR3, as DNA: TGTGCCAGCAGCCGCAGGGGTGGCCTTCCCTACGAGCAGTACTTC. This encodes CASSRRGGLPYEQYF. The chain uses TRBV12-3 or TRBV12-4 and TRBJ2-7; perhaps TRBD1 as D (6 bases). Trimming took off 6 bases at V and 2 bases at J, with 17 bases between the two ends. The CDR3 is 15 amino acids.

V gene TRBV10-3 combines with J gene TRBJ2-7; D is unclear. The CDR3 is 14 amino acids. With 3 bases removed from V and 3 bases from J, the gap between germline ends came to 12 bases. From germline, CDR1 is ENHRY and CDR2 SYGVKD. The CDR3, as DNA: TGTGCCATCAGTGAAGGTTTAGGAAACTACGAGCAGTACTTC. Protein product: CAISEGLGNYEQYF.

This clonotype was seen a few times. The chain uses TRBV12-3 or TRBV12-4 and TRBJ2-5, with D unresolved. The J call may be incorrect, as the DNA end agrees better with TRBJ2-7. The CDR3 contains 15 residues. CDR3 sequence reads: CASSLGPLVVDEQYF. CDR3 in DNA: TGTGCCAGCAGTTTAGGGCCCCTAGTCGTCGACGAGCAGTACTTC.

This clonotype was counted between two and nine times. The rearrangement links TRBV29-1 to TRBJ1-5, with D possibly TRBD1 on 5 matching bases. This CDR3 contains 14 residues. CDR1 and CDR2 (germline): SQVTM, ANQGSEA. The germline V and J ends were trimmed by 6 bases and 6 bases, with 18 bases remaining between them. CDR3 loop: CSVAPGGRGQPQHF. The CDR3 DNA follows: TGCAGCGTAGCCCCGGGGGGTAGGGGTCAGCCCCAGCATTTT. The full variable domain, in which reference TRBV29-1 and TRBJ1-5 provide the parts outside the CDR3, is SAVISQKPSRDICQRGTSLTIQCQVDSQVTMMFWYRQQPGQSLTLIATANQGSEATYESGFVIDKFPISRPNLTFSTLTVSNMSPEDSSIYLCSVAPGGRGQPQHFGDGTRLSIL.